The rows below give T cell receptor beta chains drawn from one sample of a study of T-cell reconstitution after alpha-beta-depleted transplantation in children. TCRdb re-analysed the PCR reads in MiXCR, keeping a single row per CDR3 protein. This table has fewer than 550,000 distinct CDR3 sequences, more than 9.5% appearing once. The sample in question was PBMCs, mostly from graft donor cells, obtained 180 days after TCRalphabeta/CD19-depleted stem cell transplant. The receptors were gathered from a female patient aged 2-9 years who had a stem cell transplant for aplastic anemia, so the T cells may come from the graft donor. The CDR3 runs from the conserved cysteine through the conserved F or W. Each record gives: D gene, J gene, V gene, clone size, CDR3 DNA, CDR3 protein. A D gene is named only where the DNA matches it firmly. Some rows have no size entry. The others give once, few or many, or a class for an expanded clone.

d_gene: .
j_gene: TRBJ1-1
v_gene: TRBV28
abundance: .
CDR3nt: TGTGCCAGCAGTTCAATCAAGGGAGGTTGGACTGAAGCTTTCTTT
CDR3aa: CASSSIKGGWTEAFF

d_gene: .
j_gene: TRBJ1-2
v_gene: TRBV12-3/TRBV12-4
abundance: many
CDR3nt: TGTGCCAGCAGTTTAGTAGGGTATAACTATGGCTACACCTTC
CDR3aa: CASSLVGYNYGYTF

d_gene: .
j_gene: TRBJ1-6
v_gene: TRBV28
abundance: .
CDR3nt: TGTGCCAGCAGTCCCTATAATTCACCCCTCCACTTT
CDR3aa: CASSPYNSPLHF

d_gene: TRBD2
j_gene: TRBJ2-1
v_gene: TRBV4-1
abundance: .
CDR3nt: TGCGCCAGCAGCCAAGATCCTAAAGACAGGGGACTAGCGGGAGAGCTGTACAATGAGCAGTTCTTC
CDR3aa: CASSQDPKDRGLAGELYNEQFF

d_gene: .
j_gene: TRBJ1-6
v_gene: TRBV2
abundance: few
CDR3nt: TGTGCCAGCAAGGATAATTCACCCCTCCACTTT
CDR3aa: CASKDNSPLHF

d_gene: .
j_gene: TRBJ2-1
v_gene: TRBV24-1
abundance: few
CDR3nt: TGTGCCACCAGTGATTTAGACAGTTACAATGAGCAGTTCTTC
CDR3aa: CATSDLDSYNEQFF

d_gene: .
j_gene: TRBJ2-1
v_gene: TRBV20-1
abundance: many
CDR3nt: TGCAGTGCTAGATCCGGCCTCGGTCCATTCTCATACAATGAGCAGTTCTTC
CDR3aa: CSARSGLGPFSYNEQFF

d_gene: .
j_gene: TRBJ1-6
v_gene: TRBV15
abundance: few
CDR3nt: TGTGCCACCAGGGGGACTATTAATTCACCCCTCCACTTT
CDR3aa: CATRGTINSPLHF

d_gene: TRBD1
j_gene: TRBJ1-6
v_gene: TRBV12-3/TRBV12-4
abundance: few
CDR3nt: TGTGCCAGCAGAGCTAACCCGGGACAGGGGGTTGACTCCTATAATTCACCCCTCCACTTT
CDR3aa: CASRANPGQGVDSYNSPLHF

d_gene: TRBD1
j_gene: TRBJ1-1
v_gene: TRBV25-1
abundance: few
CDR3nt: TGTGCCAGCAGTCCACAGACAGGGGTTGCTTTCTTT
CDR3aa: CASSPQTGVAFF

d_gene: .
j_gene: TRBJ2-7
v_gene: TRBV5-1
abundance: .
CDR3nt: TGCGCCAGCAGCTTTTCAACGGAGGGCCCTCCCTACGAGCAGTACTTC
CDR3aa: CASSFSTEGPPYEQYF

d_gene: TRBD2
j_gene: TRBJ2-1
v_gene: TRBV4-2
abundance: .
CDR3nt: TGTGCCAGCAGGACTAGCGGGAGAGGCTCCTACAATGAGCAGTTCTTC
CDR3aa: CASRTSGRGSYNEQFF

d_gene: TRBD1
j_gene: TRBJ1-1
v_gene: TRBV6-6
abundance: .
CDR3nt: TGTGCCAGCAGCTGGACAGGGCGGGGAGCCACTGAAGCTTTCTTT
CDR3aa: CASSWTGRGATEAFF

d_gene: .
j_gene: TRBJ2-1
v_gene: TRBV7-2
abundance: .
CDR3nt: TGTGCCAGCAGATTAGGAGGTGATGTGGGCCCCTACAATGAGCAGTTCTTC
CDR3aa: CASRLGGDVGPYNEQFF

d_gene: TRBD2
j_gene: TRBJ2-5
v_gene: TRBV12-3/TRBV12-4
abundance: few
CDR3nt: TGTGCCAGCAGTTTCGGACTAGCAGTTGAGACCCAGTACTTC
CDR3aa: CASSFGLAVETQYF

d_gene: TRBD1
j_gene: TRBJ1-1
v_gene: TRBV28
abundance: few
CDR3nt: TGTGCCAGCAGTCCGGCGAGGGGGCCCACTGAAGCTTTCTTT
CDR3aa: CASSPARGPTEAFF

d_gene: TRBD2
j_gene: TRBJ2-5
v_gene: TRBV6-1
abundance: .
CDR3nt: TGTGCCAGCACCAGGGGACTAGGAGAGACCCAGTACTTC
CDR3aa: CASTRGLGETQYF

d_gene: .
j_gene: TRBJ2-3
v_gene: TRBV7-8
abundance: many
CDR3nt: TGTGCCAGCAGCCGAACTTCAGATACGCAGTATTTT
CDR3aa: CASSRTSDTQYF

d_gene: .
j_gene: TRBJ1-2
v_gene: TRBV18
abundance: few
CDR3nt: TGTGCCAGCTCACCATCATGGATAGTTGGCTACACCTTC
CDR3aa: CASSPSWIVGYTF

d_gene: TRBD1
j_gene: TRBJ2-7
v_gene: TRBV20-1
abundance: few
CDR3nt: TGCAGTGCTAGCCTTCGGAGACAGGGGGACGAGCAGTACTTC
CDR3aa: CSASLRRQGDEQYF

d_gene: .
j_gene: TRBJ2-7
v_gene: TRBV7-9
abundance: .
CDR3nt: TGTGCCAGCAGCTCCGGTGGGGGGCGCGACCACGAGCAGTACTTC
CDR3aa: CASSSGGGRDHEQYF

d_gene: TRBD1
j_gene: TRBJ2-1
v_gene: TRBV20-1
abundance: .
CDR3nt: TGCAGTGCTAGGGGACAGGAATACAATGAGCAGTTCTTC
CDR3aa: CSARGQEYNEQFF

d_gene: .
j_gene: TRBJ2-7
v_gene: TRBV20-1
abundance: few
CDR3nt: TGCAGTGCTAGTGGCGGGACCGGCATGAGCTCCTACGAGCAGTACTTC
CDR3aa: CSASGGTGMSSYEQYF

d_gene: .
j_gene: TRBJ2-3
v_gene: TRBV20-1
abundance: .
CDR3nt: TGCAGTGCTCACGGGACCGAGAGCACAGATACGCAGTATTTT
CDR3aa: CSAHGTESTDTQYF

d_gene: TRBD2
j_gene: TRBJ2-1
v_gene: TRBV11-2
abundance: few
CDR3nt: TGTGCCAGCAGCTTCTCACTTTCGGGGCTAGCGGGCACCTACAATGAGCAGTTCTTC
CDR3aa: CASSFSLSGLAGTYNEQFF

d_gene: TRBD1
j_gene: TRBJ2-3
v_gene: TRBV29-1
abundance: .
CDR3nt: TGCAGCGTTGTTCCACCTCTGGACAGGGGGGCAGATACGCAGTATTTT
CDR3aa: CSVVPPLDRGADTQYF